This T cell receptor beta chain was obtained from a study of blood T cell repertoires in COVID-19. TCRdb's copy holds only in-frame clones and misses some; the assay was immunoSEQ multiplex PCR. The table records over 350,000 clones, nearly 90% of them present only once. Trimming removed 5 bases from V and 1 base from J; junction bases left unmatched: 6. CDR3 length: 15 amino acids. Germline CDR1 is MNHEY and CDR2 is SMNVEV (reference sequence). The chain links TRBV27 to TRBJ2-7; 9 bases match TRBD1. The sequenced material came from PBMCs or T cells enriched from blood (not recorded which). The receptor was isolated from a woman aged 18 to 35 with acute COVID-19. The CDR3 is CASSVTGGSSYEQYF. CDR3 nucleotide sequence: TGTGCCAGCAGTGTAACAGGGGGCTCGTCCTACGAGCAGTACTTC.